These T cell receptor beta chains were read from a single sample in a study of Graves' ophthalmopathy and Graves' hyperthyroidism. Via MiXCR, TCRdb re-called the multiplex PCR reads, giving one row per CDR3 protein. The table includes hundreds of thousands of distinct CDR3 sequences, 14% detected once. The sequenced sample was blood. Source of these receptors: a woman under 40 with Graves' ophthalmopathy. The CDR3 runs from the conserved cysteine through the conserved F or W. D genes are given only for firm matches. Only part of the rows carry a size: once, few, many, or a class if the clone is expanded.

many	TRBV12-3/TRBV12-4	.	13	TRBJ1-5	TGTGCCAGCAGTTGGGGGAAGGTTCAGCCCCAGCATTTT	CASSWGKVQPQHF
many	TRBV11-1	TRBD1	15	TRBJ1-1	TGTGCCAGCAGTCTAACGACAGGGGGCTCGACTGAAGCTTTCTTT	CASSLTTGGSTEAFF
many	TRBV6-5	TRBD1	15	TRBJ2-5	TGTGCCAGCAGCTCGGACAGGTTCCAACAAGAGACCCAGTACTTC	CASSSDRFQQETQYF
many	TRBV6-5	.	13	TRBJ1-2	TGTGCCAGCAGTACGTATGCTAACTATGGCTACACCTTC	CASSTYANYGYTF
many	TRBV20-1	.	12	TRBJ1-3	TGCAGTGTTGGAGACAACCGAAACACCATATATTTT	CSVGDNRNTIYF
.	TRBV10-2	.	13	TRBJ1-1	TGCGCCAGCAATGAAGGGATGAACACTGAAGCTTTCTTT	CASNEGMNTEAFF
many	TRBV15	.	13	TRBJ2-5	TGTGCCACCAGTGTTATGGCGGAAGAGACCCAGTACTTC	CATSVMAEETQYF
.	TRBV20-1	.	18	TRBJ1-5	TGCAGTGCTAGAGATCGGTTAAGCAGGAGTTATAGCAATCAGCCCCAGCATTTT	CSARDRLSRSYSNQPQHF
many	TRBV10-3	.	14	TRBJ1-3	TGTGCCATCAGCCAGGGTTTCTCTGGAAACACCATATATTTT	CAISQGFSGNTIYF
few	TRBV6-1	TRBD2	16	TRBJ2-7	TGTGCCAGCACCCCCCGGCCCAGCGGGAGTTTAAACGAGCAGTACTTC	CASTPRPSGSLNEQYF
few	TRBV12-3/TRBV12-4	.	12	TRBJ2-2	TGTGCCAGCGATTTGGGGCCCGGGGAGCTGTTTTTT	CASDLGPGELFF
.	TRBV5-1	TRBD1	15	TRBJ1-1	TGCGCCAGCAGCCAACAGGGGGCGCAGAACACTGAAGCTTTCTTT	CASSQQGAQNTEAFF
many	TRBV12-3/TRBV12-4	TRBD1	18	TRBJ1-1	TGTGCCAGCAGTTCCGGGGACAGGGATGAGATTAAGGGTACTGAAGCTTTCTTT	CASSSGDRDEIKGTEAFF
many	TRBV3-1	.	13	TRBJ1-5	TGTGCCAGCGCTTCGTCGGCGAGCCAGCCCCAGCATTTT	CASASSASQPQHF
many	TRBV2	.	14	TRBJ2-7	TGTGCCAGCAGGGGGCAACTAGAATCGGGCGAGCAGTACTTC	CASRGQLESGEQYF
many	TRBV5-1	TRBD2	14	TRBJ2-5	TGCGCCAGCAGCCCAGCGGGGGTAAAGGAGACCCAGTACTTC	CASSPAGVKETQYF
many	TRBV2	.	15	TRBJ1-1	TGTGCCAGCAATCCATCTGGGGACATACGGACTGAAGCTTTCTTT	CASNPSGDIRTEAFF
few	TRBV7-2	.	15	TRBJ2-1	TGTGCCAGCAGCTTTACAGCGAGCTCCTACAATGAGCAGTTCTTC	CASSFTASSYNEQFF
few	TRBV27	TRBD2	16	TRBJ2-7	TGTGCCAGCAGTTTTCTCGGAGCGGGGGGGCCCTACGAGCAGTACTTC	CASSFLGAGGPYEQYF
many	TRBV5-6	.	14	TRBJ2-7	TGTGCCAGCAGGAATAAAGGGGCAGGTCGGGAGCAGTACTTC	CASRNKGAGREQYF
many	TRBV15	.	13	TRBJ1-6	TGTGCCACCAGCCTAAAGGGGATCTCACCCCTCCACTTT	CATSLKGISPLHF
many	TRBV7-9	.	12	TRBJ1-5	TGTGCCAGCAGCTTAGGAGCTCAGCCCCAGCATTTT	CASSLGAQPQHF
many	TRBV12-3/TRBV12-4	.	15	TRBJ2-4	TGTGCCAGCAGCCCTGAGGGGGGAGCCAAAAACATTCAGTACTTC	CASSPEGGAKNIQYF
many	TRBV28	.	15	TRBJ2-7	TGTGCCAGCAGTCCGCAGGGATTGGGATCCTACGAGCAGTACTTC	CASSPQGLGSYEQYF
many	TRBV6-2/TRBV6-3	.	14	TRBJ1-5	TGTGCCAGCACGACGGGAGCGGGCAATCAGCCCCAGCATTTT	CASTTGAGNQPQHF
.	TRBV4-2	.	13	TRBJ1-1	TGTGCCAGCAGCCTACGGGCAGGGACTGAAGCTTTCTTT	CASSLRAGTEAFF
few	TRBV6-2/TRBV6-3	.	15	TRBJ2-2	TGTGCCAGCACCAAATGGGCACGAAACACCGGGGAGCTGTTTTTT	CASTKWARNTGELFF
many	TRBV25-1	.	16	TRBJ1-1	TGTGCCAGCAGTGAAGCCAGAGGGTTCGTGGACACTGAAGCTTTCTTT	CASSEARGFVDTEAFF
.	TRBV12-3/TRBV12-4	.	13	TRBJ2-5	TGTGCCAGCAGTTTCCGATCGCAAGAGACCCAGTACTTC	CASSFRSQETQYF
many	TRBV20-1	.	15	TRBJ2-2	TGCAGTGCTAGGGTCGGGACTCCCAACACCGGGGAGCTGTTTTTT	CSARVGTPNTGELFF
.	TRBV6-1	.	14	TRBJ2-7	TGTGCCTGCAGTGGGAGAGTAGATTCTTACGAGCAGTACTTC	CACSGRVDSYEQYF
.	TRBV27	.	11	TRBJ2-5	TGTGCCGGCAGTTTAAATGAGACCCAGTACTTC	CAGSLNETQYF
many	TRBV2	TRBD2	15	TRBJ2-3	TGTGCCAGCAGTCGACTAGCGGGAGGCACAGATACGCAGTATTTT	CASSRLAGGTDTQYF
many	TRBV20-1	TRBD2	13	TRBJ2-7	TGCAGTGCTAGTGATGTAAGCGGGAGGGCCCAGTACTTC	CSASDVSGRAQYF
.	TRBV4-1	.	20	TRBJ2-2	TGCGCCAGCAGCCAAGACTTGTACTCCCTCCTTCTCTCGAACACCGGGGAGCTGTTTTTT	CASSQDLYSLLLSNTGELFF
few	TRBV30	.	12	TRBJ2-2	TGTGCCTGGTTCCAGGGTGCCGGGGAGCTGTTTTTT	CAWFQGAGELFF
many	TRBV11-3	.	15	TRBJ2-5	TGTGCCAGCAGCTTAGACCCCACAAGTGGCGAGACCCAGTACTTC	CASSLDPTSGETQYF
many	TRBV2	.	15	TRBJ1-5	TGTGCCAGCAACCGAGGACAGCTGAGCAATCAGCCCCAGCATTTT	CASNRGQLSNQPQHF
.	TRBV5-6	.	16	TRBJ1-5	TGTGCCAGCAGCTCTCGCTGGAGGGCCGACAATCAGCCCCAGCATTTT	CASSSRWRADNQPQHF
many	TRBV6-1	.	14	TRBJ2-5	TGTGCCAGCAGAGACAGGTTATCTCAAGAGACCCAGTACTTC	CASRDRLSQETQYF
.	TRBV2	.	18	TRBJ2-5	TGTGCCAGCTGGAAGCTGGCCACGGGACGGAACCCGAAGGCTGCCCAGTACTTC	CASWKLATGRNPKAAQYF
once	TRBV7-8	.	18	TRBJ1-5	TGTGCCAGCAGCTTAGCGCCCTGGGTCAAACGTAGGGTAGTGCCCCAGCATTTT	CASSLAPWVKRRVVPQHF
many	TRBV6-2/TRBV6-3	TRBD2	18	TRBJ2-5	TGTGCCAGCAGTTCTCGCGGGACTAGCGGGAATCGCCAAGAGACCCAGTACTTC	CASSSRGTSGNRQETQYF
.	TRBV19	.	15	TRBJ1-2	TGTGCCAGTAGTATGATTCAGGGGATTAACTATGGCTACACCTTC	CASSMIQGINYGYTF